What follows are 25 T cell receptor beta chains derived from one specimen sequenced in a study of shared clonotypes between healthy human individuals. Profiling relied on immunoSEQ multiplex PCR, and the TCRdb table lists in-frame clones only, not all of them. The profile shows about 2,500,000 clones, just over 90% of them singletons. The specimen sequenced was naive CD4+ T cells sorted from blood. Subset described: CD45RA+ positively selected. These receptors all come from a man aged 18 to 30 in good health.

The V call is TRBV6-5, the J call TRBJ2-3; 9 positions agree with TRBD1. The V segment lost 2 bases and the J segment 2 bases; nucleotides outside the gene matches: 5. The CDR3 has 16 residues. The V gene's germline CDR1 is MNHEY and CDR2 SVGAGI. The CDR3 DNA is TGTGCCAGCAGTTACGCGGGGACAGGGAACACAGATACGCAGTATTTT. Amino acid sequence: CASSYAGTGNTDTQYF.

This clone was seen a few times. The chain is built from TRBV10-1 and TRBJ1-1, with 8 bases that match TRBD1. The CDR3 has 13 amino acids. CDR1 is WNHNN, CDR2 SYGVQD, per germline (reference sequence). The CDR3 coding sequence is TGCGCGACCCGACAGGGGACGAACACTGAAGCTTTCTTT. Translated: CATRQGTNTEAFF.

The CDR3, as DNA: TGTGCCAGCAGGACCATCCTGGTGCGGGGCTACACCTTC. Protein: CASRTILVRGYTF. The chain uses TRBV6-4 and TRBJ1-2; no clear D. The CDR3 totals 13 residues. Germline CDR1 and CDR2: MRHNA and SNTAGT. Trimming pared 6 bases from V and 8 bases from J, leaving 16 bases between.

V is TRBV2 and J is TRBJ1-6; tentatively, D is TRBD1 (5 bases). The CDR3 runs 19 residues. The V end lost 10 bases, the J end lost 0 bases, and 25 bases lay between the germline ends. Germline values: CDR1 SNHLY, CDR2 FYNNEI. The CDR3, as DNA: TGTGCCATGGGGGAAGACGGCACCGTTATTAGCTCCTATAATTCACCCCTCCACTTT. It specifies CAMGEDGTVISSYNSPLHF.

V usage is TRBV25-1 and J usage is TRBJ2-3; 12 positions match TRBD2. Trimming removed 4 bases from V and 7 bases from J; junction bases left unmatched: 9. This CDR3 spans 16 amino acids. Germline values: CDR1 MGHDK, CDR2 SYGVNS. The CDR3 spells CASSASTSGSGYTQYF. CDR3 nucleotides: TGTGCCAGCAGTGCGTCGACTAGCGGGAGTGGGTATACGCAGTATTTT.

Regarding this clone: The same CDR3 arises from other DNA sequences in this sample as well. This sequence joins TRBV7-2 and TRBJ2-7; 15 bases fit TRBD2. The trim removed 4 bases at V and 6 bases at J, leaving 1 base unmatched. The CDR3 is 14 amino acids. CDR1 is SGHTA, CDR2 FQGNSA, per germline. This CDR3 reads CASSSGLAGGEQYF. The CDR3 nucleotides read TGTGCCAGCAGCTCGGGACTAGCGGGAGGCGAGCAGTACTTC. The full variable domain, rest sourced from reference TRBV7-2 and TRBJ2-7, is GAGVSQSPSNKVTEKGKDVELRCDPISGHTALYWYRQSLGQGLEFLIYFQGNSAPDKSGLPSDRFSAERTGGSVSTLTIQRTQQEDSAVYLCASSSGLAGGEQYFGPGTRLTVT.

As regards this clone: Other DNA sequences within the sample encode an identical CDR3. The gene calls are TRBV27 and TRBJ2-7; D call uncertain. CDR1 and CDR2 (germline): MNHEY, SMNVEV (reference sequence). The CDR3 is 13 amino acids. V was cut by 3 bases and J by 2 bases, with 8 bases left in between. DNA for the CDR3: TGTGCCAGCAGTTTGGGCTCCCCCTACGAGCAGTACTTC. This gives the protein CASSLGSPYEQYF.

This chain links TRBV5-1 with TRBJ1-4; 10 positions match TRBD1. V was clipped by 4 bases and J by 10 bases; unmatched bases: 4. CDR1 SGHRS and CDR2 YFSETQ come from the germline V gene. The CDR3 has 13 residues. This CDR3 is CASSGGQGTKLFF. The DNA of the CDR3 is TGCGCCAGCAGCGGGGGACAGGGGACAAAACTGTTTTTT.

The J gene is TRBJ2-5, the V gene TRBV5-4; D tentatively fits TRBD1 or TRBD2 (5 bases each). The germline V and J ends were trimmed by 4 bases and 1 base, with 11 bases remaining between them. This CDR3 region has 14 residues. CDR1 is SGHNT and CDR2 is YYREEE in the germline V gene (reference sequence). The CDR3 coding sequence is TGTGCCAGCAGCCGTCAGGGAGCCCAAGAGACCCAGTACTTC. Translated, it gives CASSRQGAQETQYF. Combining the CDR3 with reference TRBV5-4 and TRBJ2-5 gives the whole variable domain ETGVTQSPTHLIKTRGQQVTLRCSSQSGHNTVSWYQQALGQGPQFIFQYYREEENGRGNFPPRFSGLQFPNYSSELNVNALELDDSALYLCASSRQGAQETQYFGPGTRLLVL.

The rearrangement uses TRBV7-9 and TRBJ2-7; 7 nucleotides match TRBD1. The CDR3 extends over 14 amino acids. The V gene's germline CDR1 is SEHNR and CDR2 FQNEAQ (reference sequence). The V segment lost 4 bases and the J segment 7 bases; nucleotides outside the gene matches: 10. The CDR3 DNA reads TGTGCCAGCAGCTCCGCCGGGGCAGGGGGAGAGCAGTACTTC. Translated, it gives CASSSAGAGGEQYF.

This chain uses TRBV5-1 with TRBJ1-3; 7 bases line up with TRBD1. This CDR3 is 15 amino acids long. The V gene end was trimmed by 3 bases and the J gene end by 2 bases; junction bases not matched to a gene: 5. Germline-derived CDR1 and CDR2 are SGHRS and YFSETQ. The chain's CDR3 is CASSYRGDPGNTIYF. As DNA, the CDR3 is TGCGCCAGCAGCTACAGGGGAGATCCTGGAAACACCATATATTTT.

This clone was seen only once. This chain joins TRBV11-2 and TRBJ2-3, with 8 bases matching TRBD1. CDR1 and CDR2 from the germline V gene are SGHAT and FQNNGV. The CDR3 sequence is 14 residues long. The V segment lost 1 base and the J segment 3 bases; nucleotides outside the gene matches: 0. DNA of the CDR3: TGTGCCAGCAGCTTAGGGACAGGGACAGATACGCAGTATTTT. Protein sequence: CASSLGTGTDTQYF.

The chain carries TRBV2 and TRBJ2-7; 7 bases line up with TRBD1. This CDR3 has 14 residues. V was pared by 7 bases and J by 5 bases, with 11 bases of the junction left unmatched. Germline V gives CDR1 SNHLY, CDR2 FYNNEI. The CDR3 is CASTRPGQKDEQYF. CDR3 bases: TGTGCCAGCACTCGGCCGGGACAGAAGGACGAGCAGTACTTC.

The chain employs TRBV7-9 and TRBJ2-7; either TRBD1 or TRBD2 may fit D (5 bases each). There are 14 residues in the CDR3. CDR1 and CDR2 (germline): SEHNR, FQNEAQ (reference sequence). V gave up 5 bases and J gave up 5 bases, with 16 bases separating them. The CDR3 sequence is CASSPTRDANEQYF. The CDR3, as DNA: TGTGCCAGCAGCCCGACCCGGGACGCCAACGAGCAGTACTTC.

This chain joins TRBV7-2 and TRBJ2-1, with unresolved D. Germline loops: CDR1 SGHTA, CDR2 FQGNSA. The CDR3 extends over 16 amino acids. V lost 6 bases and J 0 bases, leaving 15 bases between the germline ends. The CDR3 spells CASSLTPWSSYNEQFF. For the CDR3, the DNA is TGTGCCAGCAGTTTAACCCCGTGGAGCTCCTACAATGAGCAGTTCTTC.

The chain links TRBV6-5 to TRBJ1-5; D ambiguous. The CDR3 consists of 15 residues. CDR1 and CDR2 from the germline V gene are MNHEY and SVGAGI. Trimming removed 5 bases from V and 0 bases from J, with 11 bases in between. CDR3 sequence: CASSPNPYSNQPQHF. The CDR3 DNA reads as TGTGCCAGCAGTCCAAACCCCTATAGCAATCAGCCCCAGCATTTT.

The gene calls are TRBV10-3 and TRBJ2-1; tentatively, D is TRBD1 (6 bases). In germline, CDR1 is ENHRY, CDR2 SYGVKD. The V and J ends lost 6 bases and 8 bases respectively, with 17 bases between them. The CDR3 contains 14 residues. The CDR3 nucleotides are TGTGCCATCAGAGGGTCCGTGGCAGGGGATGAGCAGTTCTTC. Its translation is CAIRGSVAGDEQFF.

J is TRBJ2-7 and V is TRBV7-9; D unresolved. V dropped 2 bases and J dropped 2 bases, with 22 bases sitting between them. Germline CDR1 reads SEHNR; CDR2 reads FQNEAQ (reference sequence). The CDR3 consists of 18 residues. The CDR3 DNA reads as TGTGCCAGCAGCTTAATTCTCGTTTTCGGGCAGCCAACCTACGAGCAGTACTTC. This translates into CASSLILVFGQPTYEQYF.

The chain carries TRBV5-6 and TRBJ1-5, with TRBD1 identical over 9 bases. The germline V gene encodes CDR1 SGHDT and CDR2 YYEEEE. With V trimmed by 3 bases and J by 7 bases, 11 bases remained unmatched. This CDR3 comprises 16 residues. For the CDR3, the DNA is TGTGCCAGCAGCTCGACCGGACAGGGGTTTCAGCAGCCCCAGCATTTT. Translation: CASSSTGQGFQQPQHF.

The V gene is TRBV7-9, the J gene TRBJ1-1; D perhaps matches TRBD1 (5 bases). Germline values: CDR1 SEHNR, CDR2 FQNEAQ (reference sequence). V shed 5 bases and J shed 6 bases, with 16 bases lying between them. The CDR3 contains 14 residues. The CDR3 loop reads CASSPPAGLPEAFF. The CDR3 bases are TGTGCCAGCAGCCCCCCTGCGGGGCTGCCTGAAGCTTTCTTT.

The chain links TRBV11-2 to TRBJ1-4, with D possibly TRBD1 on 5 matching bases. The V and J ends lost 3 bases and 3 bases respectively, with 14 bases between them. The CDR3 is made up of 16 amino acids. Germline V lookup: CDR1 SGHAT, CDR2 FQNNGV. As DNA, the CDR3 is TGTGCCAGCAGCTTTATGCAGGGCGGAGCTAATGAAAAACTGTTTTTT. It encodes CASSFMQGGANEKLFF.

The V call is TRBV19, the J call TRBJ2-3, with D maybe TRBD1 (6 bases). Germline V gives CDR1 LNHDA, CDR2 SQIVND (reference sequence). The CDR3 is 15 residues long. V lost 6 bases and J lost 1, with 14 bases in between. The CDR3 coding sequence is TGTGCCAGTAGGACGTACAGGGATGGCACAGATACGCAGTATTTT. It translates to CASRTYRDGTDTQYF.

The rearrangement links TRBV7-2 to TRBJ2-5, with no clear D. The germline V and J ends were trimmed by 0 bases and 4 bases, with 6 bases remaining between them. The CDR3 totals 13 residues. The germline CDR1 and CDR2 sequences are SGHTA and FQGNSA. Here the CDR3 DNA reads TGTGCCAGCAGCTTAGCCTCGGTAGAGACCCAGTACTTC. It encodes CASSLASVETQYF.

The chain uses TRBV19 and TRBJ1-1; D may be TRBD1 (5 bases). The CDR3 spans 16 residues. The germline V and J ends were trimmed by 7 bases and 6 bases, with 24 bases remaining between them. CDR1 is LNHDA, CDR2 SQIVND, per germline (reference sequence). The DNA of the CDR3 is TGTGCCAGTACCGCAATCGGAACAGGAGGCAGGGCTGAAGCTTTCTTT. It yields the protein CASTAIGTGGRAEAFF.

CDR3 loop: CASSLRLGEQYF. CDR3 nucleotides: TGTGCCAGCAGTCTAAGACTGGGCGAGCAGTACTTC. The chain employs TRBV6-6 and TRBJ2-7; unclear D gene. This CDR3 contains 12 residues. With 5 bases removed from V and 6 bases from J, the gap between germline ends came to 11 bases. CDR1 and CDR2 (germline): MNHNY, SVGAGI (reference sequence).